The 21 T cell receptor beta chains below were found in one sample sequenced in a study of blood T cell repertoires in COVID-19. The method was immunoSEQ multiplex PCR; TCRdb's version includes in-frame clones alone and lacks a portion of them. Of 68,000 or so clones in the sample, roughly nine tenths are singletons; the top ten hold roughly 2.7%. The specimen was peripheral blood. The receptors derive from a man aged 50-59 years with acute or convalescent COVID-19.

This rearrangement joins TRBV11-2 to TRBJ2-2; 15 nucleotides agree with TRBD2. V was clipped by 5 bases and J by 6 bases; unmatched bases: 1. Germline loops: CDR1 SGHAT, CDR2 FQNNGV. This CDR3 region has 15 residues. The DNA for the CDR3 is TGTGCCAGCAGCGGGACTAGCGGGAGGCCCGGGGAGCTGTTTTTT. This encodes CASSGTSGRPGELFF.

The chain has TRBV9 and TRBJ2-2; 13 nucleotides align to TRBD2. CDR3 length: 18 residues. Germline assignment: CDR1 SGDLS and CDR2 YYNGEE. J lost 4 bases, V lost 0 bases, and 6 bases had no gene match. The CDR3 DNA reads TGTGCCAGCAGCGTAGGACTAGCGGGAGGCCCCGCCACCGGGGAGCTGTTTTTT. This codes for CASSVGLAGGPATGELFF.

This clone has only one observation. The chain joins TRBV5-1 to TRBJ1-2, with a weak D call TRBD1 (5 bases). The CDR3 sequence is 13 residues long. Germline V gene sequence: CDR1 SGHRS, CDR2 YFSETQ. V dropped 0 bases and J dropped 8 bases, with 11 bases sitting between them. CDR3 nucleotides: TGCGCCAGCAGCTTGGACGACAGCAAGGGCTACACCTTC. It yields the protein CASSLDDSKGYTF. Full variable domain (missing parts from reference TRBV5-1 and TRBJ1-2): KAGVTQTPRYLIKTRGQQVTLSCSPISGHRSVSWYQQTPGQGLQFLFEYFSETQRNKGNFPGRFSGRQFSNSRSEMNVSTLELGDSALYLCASSLDDSKGYTFGSGTRLTVV.

This clone was counted once. The chain joins TRBV5-5 to TRBJ2-1, with D unresolved. Germline CDR1 and CDR2: SGHKS and YYEKEE (reference sequence). V dropped 0 bases and J dropped 0 bases, with 7 bases sitting between them. The CDR3 has 15 residues. CDR3 region: CASSLGLASYNEQFF. The DNA for the CDR3 is TGTGCCAGCAGCTTGGGTCTGGCCTCCTACAATGAGCAGTTCTTC.

This rearrangement joins TRBV28 to TRBJ1-3, with D hard to call. In germline, CDR1 is MDHEN, CDR2 SYDVKM. This CDR3 is built from 12 residues. V lost 4 bases and J 3 bases, leaving 4 bases between the germline ends. DNA of the CDR3: TGTGCCAGCAGTTCAGATGGAAACACCATATATTTT. Translation gives CASSSDGNTIYF.

The rearrangement links TRBV7-2 to TRBJ2-1; D possibly corresponds to TRBD1 (6 bases). V was shortened by 5 bases and J by 5 bases, with 16 bases between the two germline ends. Germline CDR1 reads SGHTA; CDR2 reads FQGNSA. The CDR3 is 15 amino acids. Here the CDR3 reads CASSPRQALNNEQFF. The CDR3 coding sequence is TGTGCCAGCAGCCCCCGACAGGCTCTAAACAATGAGCAGTTCTTC.

This clone has only one observation. The chain recombines TRBV10-3 with TRBJ2-2; the D is unclear. Per germline, CDR1 ENHRY and CDR2 SYGVKD. The CDR3 has 12 amino acids. V was shortened by 9 bases and J by 2 bases, with 7 bases between the two germline ends. The CDR3 DNA reads TGTGCCATTTCAGAAAACACCGGGGAGCTGTTTTTT. Protein product: CAISENTGELFF.

The chain recombines TRBV24-1 with TRBJ2-5; weak D call: TRBD2 (6 bases). V lost 1 base to trimming and J lost 0 bases, with 11 bases between them. The germline V gene encodes CDR1 KGHDR and CDR2 SFDVKD. The CDR3 covers 16 residues. The CDR3 nucleotides are TGTGCCACCAGTGATTTTTCGGGCGGGAACCAAGAGACCCAGTACTTC. Protein product: CATSDFSGGNQETQYF.

This chain joins TRBV2 and TRBJ1-1; 7 bases agree with TRBD1. CDR1 is SNHLY, CDR2 FYNNEI, per germline. The CDR3 consists of 13 residues. V shed 6 bases, J shed 3 bases, and the junction held 4 bases outside the gene matches. Here the CDR3 reads CASSEQGYTEAFF. For the CDR3, the DNA is TGTGCCAGCAGCGAACAGGGGTACACTGAAGCTTTCTTT.

The J gene is TRBJ2-5, the V gene TRBV29-1; TRBD2 agrees at 14 bases. This CDR3 is 16 amino acids long. Germline CDR1 and CDR2: SQVTM and ANQGSEA. J gave up 0 bases and V 4 bases, and 4 bases lay outside the gene matches. CDR3 coding DNA: TGCAGCGTTGCCAGGACTAGCGGGAGGTACCAAGAGACCCAGTACTTC. It codes for CSVARTSGRYQETQYF.

The chain uses TRBV6-2 or TRBV6-3 and TRBJ2-7; TRBD2 matches at 7 bases. This CDR3 contains 16 residues. The ends lost 5 bases at V and 2 bases at J; junction bases unmatched: 12. Germline V gives CDR1 MNHEY, CDR2 SVGEGT. The CDR3 DNA follows: TGTGCCAGCAGTAAGTCTAGCGGAGCCAATGCCTACGAGCAGTACTTC. Translation: CASSKSSGANAYEQYF.

The gene calls are TRBV6-5 and TRBJ2-1; D not certain. The V gene's germline CDR1 is MNHEY and CDR2 SVGAGI. V was pared by 0 bases and J by 4 bases, with 13 bases between. This CDR3 has 16 amino acids. The CDR3 sequence is CASSYSTETLYNEQFF. The CDR3 nucleotides read TGTGCCAGCAGTTACTCGACGGAGACCTTGTACAATGAGCAGTTCTTC.

The chain links TRBV4-1 to TRBJ2-1; 7 bases fit TRBD1. CDR1 and CDR2 (germline): MGHRA, YSYEKL. This CDR3 is 15 amino acids long. V trimming: 5 bases; J trimming: 5 bases; junction bases outside the gene matches: 9. This CDR3 is CASSTPGQKHNEQFF. As DNA, the CDR3 is TGCGCCAGCAGCACCCCGGGACAGAAGCACAATGAGCAGTTCTTC.

This clone was observed once. The chain joins TRBV7-2 to TRBJ2-7, with 10 bases that match TRBD2. V shed 5 bases and J 2 bases; nucleotides not matched to a gene: 6. Germline V gene lookup returns CDR1 SGHTA and CDR2 FQGNSA. This CDR3 has 15 amino acids. The chain's CDR3 is CASSAQAGGAYEQYV. In DNA form, the CDR3 reads TGTGCCAGCAGCGCTCAAGCGGGAGGGGCCTACGAGCAGTACGTC.

V gene TRBV7-2 combines with J gene TRBJ1-1, with D unclear. Trimming stripped 3 bases from V and 3 bases from J, with 8 bases between. This CDR3 contains 13 residues. Germline-derived CDR1 and CDR2 are SGHTA and FQGNSA. In nucleotides, the CDR3 is TGTGCCAGCAGCTTCGGGGAAGACACTGAAGCTTTCTTT. The encoded protein is CASSFGEDTEAFF.

This chain connects TRBV7-6 to TRBJ2-1, with 9 bases that match TRBD2. The CDR3 is 15 amino acids. The V segment lost 7 bases and the J segment 7 bases; nucleotides outside the gene matches: 11. Germline V lookup: CDR1 SGHVS, CDR2 FNYEAQ. Here the CDR3 reads CASKQELAGGNEQFF. CDR3 nucleotides: TGTGCCAGCAAACAGGAACTAGCGGGTGGAAATGAGCAGTTCTTC. The complete variable domain, with remaining parts taken from reference TRBV7-6 and TRBJ2-1, reads GAGVSQSPRYKVTKRGQDVALRCDPISGHVSLYWYRQALGQGPEFLTYFNYEAQQDKSGLPNDRFSAERPEGSISTLTIQRTEQRDSAMYRCASKQELAGGNEQFFGPGTRLTVL.

The rearrangement uses TRBV19 and TRBJ1-2, with D perhaps TRBD1 (5 bases). The V gene lost 9 bases and the J gene lost 3 bases, with 11 bases spanning the gap. CDR3 length equals 12 residues. The germline V gene encodes CDR1 LNHDA and CDR2 SQIVND (reference sequence). In DNA form, the CDR3 reads TGTGCCAGCACCGACAGAGACTATGGCTACACCTTC. Protein: CASTDRDYGYTF.

The V call is TRBV6-8, the J call TRBJ2-2; TRBD1 agrees at 9 bases. The trim removed 7 bases at V and 3 bases at J, leaving 3 bases unmatched. The germline V gene has CDR1 MNHGY and CDR2 SAAAGT. The CDR3 is 14 amino acids. CDR3 protein: CASTRQGDTGELFF. CDR3 DNA: TGTGCCAGCACGAGACAGGGGGACACCGGGGAGCTGTTTTTT.

The rearrangement joins TRBV5-1 to TRBJ2-1; possibly TRBD2 for D (5 bases). This CDR3 region has 15 residues. V was clipped by 4 bases and J by 8 bases, with 19 bases between them. CDR1 and CDR2 from the germline V gene are SGHRS and YFSETQ. CDR3 loop: CASSQTTQLVDEQFF. As DNA, the CDR3 is TGCGCCAGCAGCCAGACTACCCAGTTGGTCGATGAGCAGTTCTTC.

The chain joins TRBV4-3 to TRBJ2-3, with 9 positions matching TRBD2. With V trimmed by 2 bases and J by 0 bases, 9 bases remained unmatched. This CDR3 contains 18 residues. CDR1 and CDR2 (germline): LGHNA, YSLEER. Written as DNA, the CDR3 is TGCGCCAGCAGCCAATGGGGGCCTAGCGGGGATAGCACAGATACGCAGTATTTT. Translated: CASSQWGPSGDSTDTQYF.

CDR3 sequence: CASSSPGLSYEQYF. CDR3 coding DNA: TGTGCCAGCAGTTCACCGGGACTATCTTACGAGCAGTACTTC. This chain joins TRBV27 and TRBJ2-7; 7 nucleotides align to TRBD2. Unmatched junction bases numbered 7, after V lost 4 bases and J lost 4 bases. The CDR3 runs 14 residues. Germline CDR1 MNHEY, CDR2 SMNVEV (reference sequence).